This T cell receptor (beta chain) was found in a study of T cells in Graves' hyperthyroidism and ophthalmopathy. Lactation, pregnancy, other autoimmune disease or uncontrolled infection excluded patients. The CDR3 consists of 13 residues. Germline loops: CDR1 SGHRS, CDR2 YFSETQ. Trimming cost V 4 bases and J 6 bases, with 12 bases left between them. This clonotype was found many times. The CDR3 regions of TCR beta were amplified from RNA transcripts. HTBI primers were used for first-round RT-PCR of the TCR CDR3. One entry per CDR3 protein, called by TCRdb with MiXCR from the multiplex PCR reads. The repertoire includes roughly 570,000 distinct CDR3 sequences, less than 20% of them detected once, and about 7% sits in the top ten.

The receptor's source is a woman in her 30s with Graves' hyperthyroidism. The V gene is TRBV5-1, the J gene TRBJ2-3, with a weak D call TRBD2 (5 bases). Material: blood. The CDR3 DNA sequence: TGCGCCAGCAGCCCCCTATCGGGGGATACGCAGTATTTT. Its translation is CASSPLSGDTQYF.